The T cell receptor beta chain described here comes from a study of blood T cell repertoires in COVID-19. Study-wide context: Samples of COVID-19 (acute and convalescent) were obtained from the United States, Italy and Spain. T cells, B-cell-depleted T cells, or PBMCs supplied cDNA or gDNA.

This CDR3 spans 16 amino acids. Germline CDR1 is SSHAT and CDR2 is FNYEAQ (reference sequence). In the original processing: Counts of nucleated cells, estimated from reference gene primer amplification, were obtained. Profiling relied on immunoSEQ multiplex PCR, and the TCRdb table lists in-frame clones only, not all of them. V and J calls and clone size are as listed in that table; D and trimming were resolved from the DNA. The sample records fewer than 150,000 clones, around 85% being singletons. Comments on this clone: The germline gene is not matched at one end of the junction; a read error may be the cause.

The sequence came from a human donor in a cohort sampled during active COVID-19. The sample comprised peripheral blood. The chain has TRBV7-7 and TRBJ2-5, with a weak D call TRBD2 (6 bases). CDR3 residues: CASSLDSGSNGETQYF. Written as DNA, the CDR3 is TGTGCTAGCAGCTTAGACTCCGGGAGCAACGGAGAGACCCAGTACTTC.